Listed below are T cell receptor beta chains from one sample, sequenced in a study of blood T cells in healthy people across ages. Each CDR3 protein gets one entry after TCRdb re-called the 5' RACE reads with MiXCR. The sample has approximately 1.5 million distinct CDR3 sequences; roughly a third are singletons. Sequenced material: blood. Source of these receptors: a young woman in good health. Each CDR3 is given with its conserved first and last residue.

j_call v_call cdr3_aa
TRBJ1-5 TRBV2 CASGEGTGNQPQHF
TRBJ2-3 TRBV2 CASILIGDTQYF
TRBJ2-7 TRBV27 CASSFTRLAGVDEQYF
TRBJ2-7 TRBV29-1 CSVVIAYEQYF
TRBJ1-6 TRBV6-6 CASGQGIPLHF
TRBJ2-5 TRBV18 CASSSTGPQETQYF
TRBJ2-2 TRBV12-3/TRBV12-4 CAGSFGHRTGELFF
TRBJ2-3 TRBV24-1 CATRETATSTDTQYF
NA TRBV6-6 CASSLPQAPYEQYF
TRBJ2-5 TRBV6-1 CASSESSGRVPQYF
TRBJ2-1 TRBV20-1 CSARDYEGGLAPLGEQFF
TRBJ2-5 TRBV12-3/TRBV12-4 CASSSLAGKGQETQYF
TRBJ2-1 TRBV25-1 CASSDAGRVDEQFF
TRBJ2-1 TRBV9 CASNPTPGVQEQFF
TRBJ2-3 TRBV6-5 CASSYSGQRDGTQYF
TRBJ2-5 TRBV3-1 CASSQARVQETQYF
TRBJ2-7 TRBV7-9 CASSLTASGVKEAQYF
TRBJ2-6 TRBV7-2 CASSLWGARMDSGANVLTF
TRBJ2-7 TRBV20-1 CSVNGEDFYEQYF
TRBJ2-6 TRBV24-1 CATSDLTEIHSGANVLTF
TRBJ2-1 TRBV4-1 CASSQLHENNEQFF
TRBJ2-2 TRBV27 CASNQGTANTGELFF
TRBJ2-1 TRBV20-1 CSASSAKVGQQFF
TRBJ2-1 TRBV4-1 CASSQDGQEYNEQFF
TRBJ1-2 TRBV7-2 CASSYRTGVNYGYGYTF
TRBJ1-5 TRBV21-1 CASGPLRDLNQPQHF
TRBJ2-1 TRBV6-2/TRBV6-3 CASSYGSVPYNEQFF
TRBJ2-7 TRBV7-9 CASNDGAPTYEQYF
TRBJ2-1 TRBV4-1 CASSHGRSSYNEQFF
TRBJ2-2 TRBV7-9 CASSLVDGPTGELFF
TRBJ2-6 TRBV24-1 CATGEFRGPGANVLTF
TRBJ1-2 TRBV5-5 CASSLDRTTNYGCTF
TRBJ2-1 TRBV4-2 CASRSSDNNEQFF
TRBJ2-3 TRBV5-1 CASRTGHSTDTQYF
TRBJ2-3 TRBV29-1 CSAVGLAGGEDTQYF
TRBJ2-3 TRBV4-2 CASSLLSGGRADTQYF
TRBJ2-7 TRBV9 CASSAYGGAYYEQYF
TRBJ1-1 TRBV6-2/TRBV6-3 CASSSLPSNTEAFF
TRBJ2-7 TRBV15 CATSRDRDSYEQYF
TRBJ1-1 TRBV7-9 CASSPGQGARGTEAFF
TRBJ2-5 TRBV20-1 CSAIQRGAQETQYF
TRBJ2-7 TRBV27 CASSLEGRDLRYEQYF
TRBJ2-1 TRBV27 CASSPRGELSYNEQFF
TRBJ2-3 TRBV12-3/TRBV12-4 CASSLRVGGLHDTQYF